The entry below describes one T cell receptor (beta chain). The antigen is not known. These data originate in a study of cytomegalovirus exposure and HLA in healthy donors. Study results and caveats: Rarity held for most TCR sequences, but there were some public TCRs that occurred in many donors.

This CDR3 contains 13 residues. The V end was cut by 5 bases, the J end by 5 bases, with 9 bases between. Germline V gene data show CDR1 as WNHNN and CDR2 as SYGVQD (reference sequence). Some clones are missing from TCRdb's copy, which holds only in-frame ones; the method was immunoSEQ multiplex PCR. The data show some 100,000 clones, with about 84% seen just once and nearly 5% held by the top ten. The TCR comes from a man aged 18-30 years in good health and CMV-seronegative. What was sequenced was PBMCs. V is TRBV10-1 and J is TRBJ2-2; unclear D gene. In nucleotides, the CDR3 is TGCGCCAGCAGTCGAACAAGAACCGGGGAGCTGTTTTTT. It codes for CASSRTRTGELFF.